A selection of T cell receptor beta chains follows, all from one sample in a study of response to subunit inactivated influenza vaccine. TCRdb recomputed calls from the RT-PCR reads with MiXCR, one row per CDR3 protein. The profile shows 500,000 to 600,000 distinct CDR3 sequences, 15% to 20% of them singletons. The material was CD4+ T cells sorted from PBMCs, obtained 23 months after vaccination. The receptors were gathered from a man aged 50-75 years who received an inactivated influenza vaccine. Each CDR3 is given with its conserved first and last residue. The D gene is left open where the match is weak. The listing skips clone size in some rows; elsewhere it reads once, few, many or a size class.

>TRBV6-1|TRBJ2-7|.|TRBD1
TGTGCCAGCACGACAGGGTCGAAGTACGAGCAGTACTTC
CASTTGSKYEQYF
>TRBV3-1|TRBJ2-7|.|.
TGTGCCAGCAGCCAAGTGGGGCGGTCTGAGCAGTACTTC
CASSQVGRSEQYF
>TRBV5-1|TRBJ1-1|many|TRBD1
TGCGCCAGCAGCCGGGACAGGGTAGGCACTGAAGCTTTCTTT
CASSRDRVGTEAFF
>TRBV27|TRBJ2-5|few|.
TGTGCCAGCAGTTTACTCAACGGTGAGACCCAGTACTTC
CASSLLNGETQYF
>TRBV28|TRBJ1-5|few|.
TGTGCCAGCAGTTCACAAAGCAATCAGCCCCAGCATTTT
CASSSQSNQPQHF
>TRBV6-1|TRBJ2-1|.|TRBD1
TGTGCCAGCAGGAGACAGGGCACTAGCTCCTACAATGAGCAGTTCTTC
CASRRQGTSSYNEQFF
>TRBV3-1|TRBJ1-4|.|TRBD1
TGTGCCAGCAGCCAGAACCCTCCGGGACAGTTTAATGAAAAACTGTTTTTT
CASSQNPPGQFNEKLFF
>TRBV6-5|TRBJ1-1|.|.
TGTGCCAGCAGTTACTCGACGGGGGGTAAGAACACTGAAGCTTTCTTT
CASSYSTGGKNTEAFF
>TRBV7-2|TRBJ2-2|.|.
TGTGCCAGCAGCTTACTAGCGTGGAACACCGGGGAGCTGTTTTTT
CASSLLAWNTGELFF
>TRBV9|TRBJ1-6|few|.
TGTGCCAGCAGCGTAGGACTGGTAGCTTCACCCCTCCACTTT
CASSVGLVASPLHF